The TCR beta chain under discussion was sequenced for a study of glioma-infiltrating T cells after dendritic cell vaccination. Looking at the study overall: Dendritic cell vaccination trial patients had either newly diagnosed or recurrent glioblastoma.

Primers: 60 V beta forward and 13 J beta reverse. The protocol was immunoSEQ multiplex PCR, while the TCRdb copy is restricted to in-frame clones and leaves out a portion. The data show around 100,000 clones, roughly 76% seen once. This clone has just a few counts. The antigen is not known. The germline CDR1 and CDR2 sequences are SGHTA and FQGNSA. Trimming took 5 bases from V and 2 from J, leaving 12 bases between them. This CDR3 spans 14 amino acids. Study findings and constraints: The cohort had few patients with full blood and tumor sets. Longer survival after dendritic cell vaccination followed higher pretreatment TIL content.

The source material was blood, sampled before dendritic cell vaccination. The V and J genes are TRBV7-2 and TRBJ2-5; D possibly corresponds to TRBD1 (6 bases). The TCR was taken from a human donor with glioblastoma. The DNA for the CDR3 is TGTGCCAGCAGCAAAACAGGGAAACAAGAGACCCAGTACTTC. Its protein is CASSKTGKQETQYF. The full variable domain, rest sourced from reference TRBV7-2 and TRBJ2-5, is GAGVSQSPSNKVTEKGKDVELRCDPISGHTALYWYRQSLGQGLEFLIYFQGNSAPDKSGLPSDRFSAERTGGSVSTLTIQRTQQEDSAVYLCASSKTGKQETQYFGPGTRLLVL.